These 18 T cell receptor beta chains originate from one sample sequenced in a study of CD8 T cells in ankylosing spondylitis. TCRdb itself ran the 5' RACE reads through MiXCR, one entry per CDR3 protein. The sample shows a few hundred thousand distinct CDR3 sequences, around 21% of them seen only once. The sequenced sample consisted of blood, either unsorted or a sorted T cell fraction (not recorded which). These receptors were obtained from a female donor with ankylosing spondylitis or in good health (not recorded which).

There are a few counts of this clonotype. This rearrangement joins TRBV12-3 or TRBV12-4 to TRBJ1-4; 8 bases line up with TRBD1. This CDR3 comprises 15 residues. Germline trimming cut 5 bases from V and 7 bases from J; bases unmatched to any gene: 9. The CDR3 reads CASSPGQGESEKLFF. CDR3 in DNA: TGTGCCAGCAGTCCCGGACAGGGAGAATCTGAAAAACTGTTTTTT.

The rearrangement links TRBV18 to TRBJ2-7; TRBD2 matches 14 bases. The CDR3 has 15 amino acids. Germline values: CDR1 KGHSH, CDR2 LQKENI. J gave up 6 bases and V 4 bases, and 5 bases lay outside the gene matches. This CDR3 is CASSLGLAGAREQYF. The CDR3 DNA reads TGTGCCAGCTCACTGGGACTAGCGGGAGCTCGCGAGCAGTACTTC.

The chain joins TRBV18 to TRBJ1-2; no clear D. The V and J ends lost 0 bases and 4 bases respectively, with 9 bases between them. Germline V gene lookup returns CDR1 KGHSH and CDR2 LQKENI. This CDR3 has 14 residues. CDR3 loop: CASSPPDQIYGYTF. Written as DNA, the CDR3 is TGTGCCAGCTCACCACCGGACCAAATCTATGGCTACACCTTC.

The chain combines TRBV29-1 with TRBJ1-3; TRBD1 matches 7 bases. CDR3 length equals 13 residues. Per germline, CDR1 SQVTM and CDR2 ANQGSEA. Trimming took 7 bases from V and 4 from J; bases not matched to a gene: 7. The CDR3 sequence is CSADRVNGNTIYF. The CDR3 DNA is TGCAGCGCCGACAGGGTGAACGGAAACACCATATATTTT.

The chain recombines TRBV10-3 with TRBJ2-2; 11 bases map to TRBD1. V lost 8 bases to trimming and J lost 6 bases; unmatched junction nucleotides: 2. The germline V gene encodes CDR1 ENHRY and CDR2 SYGVKD. CDR3 length: 13 residues. The CDR3 protein is CAIGDRGAGELFF. In nucleotides, the CDR3 is TGTGCCATCGGGGACAGGGGGGCCGGGGAGCTGTTTTTT.

In this sample, this clonotype turned up many times. The chain is built from TRBV20-1 and TRBJ2-1; 14 nucleotides agree with TRBD2. This CDR3 is 15 amino acids long. CDR1 and CDR2 (germline): DFQATT, SNEGSKA (reference sequence). Trimming removed 3 bases from V and 6 bases from J; junction bases left unmatched: 4. Here the CDR3 DNA reads TGCAGTGCTAGCGAGACTAGCGGGAGGGGCAATGAGCAGTTCTTC. Translated: CSASETSGRGNEQFF.

This clonotype was counted at least ten times. The chain combines TRBV27 with TRBJ1-4, with D uncertain. The CDR3 consists of 12 residues. The V end was cut by 11 bases, the J end by 0 bases, with 7 bases between. Germline V lookup: CDR1 MNHEY, CDR2 SMNVEV (reference sequence). This CDR3 is CARRATNEKLFF. In nucleotides, the CDR3 is TGTGCCCGGAGGGCAACTAATGAAAAACTGTTTTTT.

This clonotype was observed many times. The genes are TRBV29-1 and TRBJ2-5, with TRBD2 identical over 11 bases. With 7 bases clipped from V and 5 bases from J, the junction kept 6 bases outside the gene matches. This CDR3 is 13 amino acids long. Germline-derived CDR1 and CDR2 are SQVTM and ANQGSEA. Written as DNA, the CDR3 is TGCAGCGGACTAGCGGGACCTCGGGAGACCCAGTACTTC. Protein: CSGLAGPRETQYF. Looking up the rest from reference TRBV29-1 and TRBJ2-5 gives the full variable domain: SAVISQKPSRDICQRGTSLTIQCQVDSQVTMMFWYRQQPGQSLTLIATANQGSEATYESGFVIDKFPISRPNLTFSTLTVSNMSPEDSSIYLCSGLAGPRETQYFGPGTRLLVL.

V and J are TRBV6-2 or TRBV6-3 and TRBJ2-1, with D tentatively TRBD1 (8 bases). Germline V lookup: CDR1 MNHEY, CDR2 SVGEGT. The CDR3 totals 14 residues. Trimming left V 9 bases short and J 9 bases short, with 21 bases between. In DNA, the CDR3 is TGTGCCAGTGACAGGGGCCTAGCGGACAGTGAGCAGTTCTTC. It yields the protein CASDRGLADSEQFF.

This clonotype appeared many times. The gene calls are TRBV12-3 or TRBV12-4 and TRBJ1-2; perhaps TRBD1 as D (6 bases). Deletions cut 3 bases from V and 2 bases from J, with 7 bases between. The CDR3 runs 13 residues. Here the CDR3 DNA reads TGTGCCAGCAGTTTCCAGGGGAACTATGGCTACACCTTC. It codes for CASSFQGNYGYTF.

The V gene is TRBV6-1, the J gene TRBJ2-6; possibly TRBD2 for D (5 bases). This CDR3 is built from 16 residues. The V gene lost 1 base and the J gene lost 4 bases, with 11 bases spanning the gap. CDR1 and CDR2 (germline): MNHNS, SASEGT. For the CDR3, the DNA is TGTGCCAGCAGTGAAGGCCTAGCTGCCGGGGCCAACGTCCTGACTTTC. It encodes CASSEGLAAGANVLTF.

The gene calls are TRBV20-1 and TRBJ2-3; 7 bases agree with TRBD1. Germline loops: CDR1 DFQATT, CDR2 SNEGSKA (reference sequence). The CDR3 sequence is 13 residues long. V shed 4 bases, J shed 4 bases, and the junction held 5 bases outside the gene matches. CDR3 protein: CSANKGASDTQYF. CDR3 nucleotide sequence: TGCAGTGCTAATAAGGGGGCCTCAGATACGCAGTATTTT.

A few counts support this clonotype. The rearrangement uses TRBV12-3 or TRBV12-4 and TRBJ2-2, with a weak D call TRBD2 (5 bases). V shed 6 bases and J shed 4 bases, with 21 bases lying between them. This CDR3 comprises 17 residues. This CDR3 is CASRLPLAKTGTGELFF. In DNA, the CDR3 is TGTGCCAGCAGATTGCCCTTAGCGAAGACGGGCACCGGGGAGCTGTTTTTT.

V is TRBV10-1 and J is TRBJ2-5; 10 bases fit TRBD2. V lost 0 bases, J lost 7 bases, and 8 bases stayed unmatched. CDR1 WNHNN and CDR2 SYGVQD come from the germline V gene (reference sequence). The CDR3 totals 16 residues. CDR3 in DNA: TGCGCCAGCAGTGAGTCAGCGGGGGGACTAGCGAGGACCCAGTACTTC. Translation gives CASSESAGGLARTQYF.

This clonotype was observed a handful of times. This rearrangement joins TRBV29-1 to TRBJ2-1; the D gene is possibly TRBD2 (6 bases). The germline V gene encodes CDR1 SQVTM and CDR2 ANQGSEA. Trimming pared 4 bases from V and 8 bases from J, leaving 18 bases between. This CDR3 comprises 14 residues. CDR3: CSVVRWVAADEQFF. CDR3 sequence (DNA): TGCAGCGTTGTTAGGTGGGTAGCGGCCGATGAGCAGTTCTTC.

There are a few counts of this clonotype. This sequence joins TRBV10-3 and TRBJ2-3; maybe TRBD1 (6 bases). This CDR3 is 15 amino acids long. Germline V CDR1 and CDR2: ENHRY, SYGVKD. The V end was cut by 8 bases, the J end by 3 bases, with 18 bases between. CDR3 region: CAIGEQGRKTDTQYF. DNA for the CDR3: TGTGCCATCGGCGAACAGGGTCGGAAGACAGATACGCAGTATTTT.

The chain has TRBV7-9 and TRBJ1-2; TRBD1 is a possible D gene (5 bases). Trimming shortened V by 1 base and J by 0 bases, and 9 bases separated the two germline ends. The CDR3 spans 15 residues. Germline values: CDR1 SEHNR, CDR2 FQNEAQ (reference sequence). CDR3 nucleotide sequence: TGTGCCAGCAGCTTAGACAGGAGGTCTAACTATGGCTACACCTTC. It codes for CASSLDRRSNYGYTF.

The chain is built from TRBV28 and TRBJ1-5; D is unresolved. V shed 5 bases and J shed 4 bases, with 3 bases lying between them. The CDR3 spans 11 residues. The V gene's germline CDR1 is MDHEN and CDR2 SYDVKM. CDR3 residues: CASSMNQPQHF. CDR3 nucleotides: TGTGCCAGCAGTATGAATCAGCCCCAGCATTTT.